Below are 30 T cell receptor beta chains sequenced from a single sample in a study of blood T cell repertoires in COVID-19. Generated by immunoSEQ multiplex PCR, the TCRdb table keeps only in-frame clones and is missing some. The profile shows 370,000 or so clones, 80% to 90% of them singletons. Input material: PBMCs or T cells enriched from blood (not recorded which). The receptors shown here come from a man aged 30 to 45 who had recovered from COVID-19.

This clone appeared a few times. The chain has TRBV7-9 and TRBJ1-1; D is unresolved. The CDR3 runs to 13 residues. The V end was cut by 1 base, the J end by 4 bases, with 7 bases between. Germline CDR1 is SEHNR and CDR2 is FQNEAQ (reference sequence). CDR3 protein: CASSLEHSTEAFF. CDR3 sequence (DNA): TGTGCCAGCAGCTTAGAGCACAGCACTGAAGCTTTCTTT. Drawing the rest from reference TRBV7-9 and TRBJ1-1, the complete variable domain is DTGVSQNPRHKITKRGQNVTFRCDPISEHNRLYWYRQTLGQGPEFLTYFQNEAQLEKSRLLSDRFSAERPKGSFSTLEIQRTEQGDSAMYLCASSLEHSTEAFFGQGTRLTVV.

The genes are TRBV7-9 and TRBJ1-4; D unresolved. The CDR3 runs 16 residues. V was clipped by 1 base and J by 3 bases, with 12 bases between them. From germline, CDR1 is SEHNR and CDR2 FQNEAQ (reference sequence). The CDR3 reads CASSLGSQEANEKLFF. CDR3 DNA: TGTGCCAGCAGCTTAGGATCCCAGGAGGCTAATGAAAAACTGTTTTTT.

This clone was counted a single time. The chain recombines TRBV11-2 with TRBJ2-7; D is perhaps TRBD2 (5 bases). Germline V CDR1 and CDR2: SGHAT, FQNNGV. With 0 bases removed from V and 2 bases from J, the gap between germline ends came to 11 bases. The CDR3 is made up of 15 amino acids. CDR3 sequence (DNA): TGTGCCAGCAGCTTAGATCCCACGGGGACCTACGAGCAGTACTTC. As protein: CASSLDPTGTYEQYF.

A word on this clone: At one end the junction does not follow the germline gene, possibly because of a read error. As DNA, the CDR3 is TGTGCCAGCTCACCCAATGCAGGCAGCTCTGATGCTTTCTTT. It translates to CASSPNAGSSDAFF. V is TRBV18 and J is TRBJ1-1, with D hard to call. This CDR3 has 14 amino acids. The V gene's germline CDR1 is KGHSH and CDR2 LQKENI. Combining the CDR3 with reference TRBV18 and TRBJ1-1 gives the whole variable domain NAGVMQNPRHLVRRRGQEARLRCSPMKGHSHVYWYRQLPEEGLKFMVYLQKENIIDESGMPKERFSAEFPKEGPSILRIQQVVRGDSAAYFCASSPNAGSSDAFFGQGTRLTVV.

This chain uses TRBV18 with TRBJ1-2, with TRBD1 matching 11 bases. Germline trimming cut 4 bases from V and 0 bases from J; bases unmatched to any gene: 4. The length of the CDR3 is 16 residues. CDR1 is KGHSH, CDR2 LQKENI, per germline. The CDR3: CASSLPGQGANYGYTF. CDR3 DNA: TGTGCCAGCTCACTGCCGGGACAGGGGGCTAACTATGGCTACACCTTC.

The rearrangement links TRBV4-1 to TRBJ1-1; D possibly corresponds to TRBD1 (6 bases). This CDR3 spans 15 amino acids. V lost 0 bases, J lost 8 bases, and 16 bases lay in between. Germline V gives CDR1 MGHRA, CDR2 YSYEKL. CDR3 nucleotide sequence: TGCGCCAGCAGCCAAGATAACAGGGTACCTTTGGAAGCTTTCTTT. Its protein product is CASSQDNRVPLEAFF.

This chain links TRBV19 with TRBJ1-5, with 7 bases fitting TRBD1. Germline V gene lookup returns CDR1 LNHDA and CDR2 SQIVND (reference sequence). The CDR3 length is 14 residues. V dropped 3 bases and J dropped 4; count of bases not matched to a gene: 3. CDR3 coding DNA: TGTGCCAGTAGTATCGGACAGGTTAATCAGCCCCAGCATTTT. It codes for CASSIGQVNQPQHF.

The chain employs TRBV10-3 and TRBJ2-2; 7 nucleotides match TRBD2. CDR1 ENHRY and CDR2 SYGVKD come from the germline V gene. The CDR3 covers 14 residues. V dropped 4 bases and J dropped 2; count of bases not matched to a gene: 1. CDR3 coding DNA: TGTGCCATCAGTGGCGGGGGTAACACCGGGGAGCTGTTTTTT. Protein sequence: CAISGGGNTGELFF.

The chain is built from TRBV29-1 and TRBJ1-5; a possible D gene is TRBD1 (5 bases). There are 19 residues in the CDR3. The ends were cut back, 0 bases at V and 0 bases at J, with 21 bases in the middle. CDR1 is SQVTM, CDR2 ANQGSEA, per germline. CDR3 sequence (DNA): TGCAGCGTTGAAGATGGAAGTGGACACCCAGCCGATAGCAATCAGCCCCAGCATTTT. Amino acids: CSVEDGSGHPADSNQPQHF.

The J gene is TRBJ1-2, the V gene TRBV7-2; D might be TRBD1 (6 bases). Looked up from germline, CDR1 is SGHTA and CDR2 is FQGNSA. The CDR3 is 15 amino acids. V was trimmed by 5 bases and J by 3 bases, leaving 16 bases between them. CDR3 sequence: CASSVQRTAYYGYTF. As DNA, the CDR3 is TGTGCCAGCAGCGTCCAACGGACAGCCTACTATGGCTACACCTTC.

Concerning this clone itself: In the same sample, other DNA sequences code for this CDR3. V and J are TRBV3-1 (or the pseudogene TRBV3-2) and TRBJ2-7, with TRBD2 identical over 7 bases. This CDR3 has 15 residues. V lost 1 base and J lost 2; bases outside the gene matches: 5. In germline, CDR1 is LGHDT, CDR2 YNNKEL (reference sequence). CDR3: CASSQGTSGAYEQYF. CDR3 nucleotide sequence: TGTGCCAGCAGCCAAGGGACTAGTGGGGCCTACGAGCAGTACTTC.

This sequence joins TRBV27 and TRBJ1-6, with D possibly TRBD1 on 6 matching bases. Looked up from germline, CDR1 is MNHEY and CDR2 is SMNVEV (reference sequence). The CDR3 consists of 14 residues. The germline V and J ends were trimmed by 3 bases and 8 bases, with 11 bases remaining between them. The CDR3 nucleotides are TGTGCCAGCAGTTTGGAACAGGGCTATTCACCCCTCCACTTT. Protein sequence: CASSLEQGYSPLHF.

The rearrangement joins TRBV20-1 to TRBJ2-5, with a weak D call TRBD1 (5 bases). This CDR3 is 14 amino acids long. Trimming removed 3 bases at V and 3 bases at J, with 14 bases between. Germline CDR1 and CDR2: DFQATT and SNEGSKA (reference sequence). The CDR3 nucleotides read TGCAGTGCTAGTATGCCCCCAGGGAAAGAGACCCAGTACTTC. It encodes CSASMPPGKETQYF.

The chain links TRBV7-9 to TRBJ2-7; D perhaps matches TRBD1 (5 bases). The CDR3 totals 13 residues. Trimming stripped 6 bases from V and 4 bases from J, with 13 bases between. Germline V lookup: CDR1 SEHNR, CDR2 FQNEAQ (reference sequence). In nucleotides, the CDR3 is TGTGCCAGCAGTCCGGTTTCAGGGTACGAGCAGTACTTC. Translating it yields CASSPVSGYEQYF.

The rearrangement uses TRBV5-4 and TRBJ2-7, with D unclear. The CDR3 totals 12 residues. V lost 0 bases, J lost 4 bases, and 5 bases lay in between. Looked up from germline, CDR1 is SGHNT and CDR2 is YYREEE (reference sequence). The CDR3 DNA reads as TGTGCCAGCAGCTTGGGAGAGTACGAGCAGTACTTC. It codes for CASSLGEYEQYF.

The chain couples TRBV10-3 to TRBJ2-7; 8 nucleotides align to TRBD2. Germline CDR1 reads ENHRY; CDR2 reads SYGVKD. CDR3 length equals 16 residues. V was clipped by 3 bases and J by 1 base; unmatched bases: 8. CDR3 in DNA: TGTGCCATCAGTGAAGGAGTTAGCGGGGAGTCCTACGAGCAGTACTTC. Its protein is CAISEGVSGESYEQYF.

V is TRBV7-9 and J is TRBJ2-7, with 9 bases fitting TRBD1. This CDR3 contains 17 residues. The germline V gene encodes CDR1 SEHNR and CDR2 FQNEAQ (reference sequence). V lost 2 bases and J lost 0; bases outside the gene matches: 8. CDR3 sequence: CASSLKFGTGSSYEQYF. As DNA, the CDR3 is TGTGCCAGCAGCTTAAAGTTTGGGACAGGGAGCTCCTACGAGCAGTACTTC.

The rearrangement uses TRBV5-1 and TRBJ1-3; perhaps TRBD1 as D (6 bases). The V end was cut by 0 bases, the J end by 0 bases, with 10 bases between. The germline V gene encodes CDR1 SGHRS and CDR2 YFSETQ. This CDR3 is 16 amino acids long. The CDR3 protein is CASSLGTVSSGNTIYF. CDR3 nucleotides: TGCGCCAGCAGCTTGGGGACAGTAAGCTCTGGAAACACCATATATTTT.

This CDR3 reads CASSLDGVFYGYTF. In nucleotides, the CDR3 is TGTGCCAGCAGCTTAGACGGGGTTTTCTATGGCTACACCTTC. The chain links TRBV7-2 to TRBJ1-2; D is unclear. Looked up from germline, CDR1 is SGHTA and CDR2 is FQGNSA. This CDR3 has 14 amino acids. The V gene lost 1 base and the J gene lost 4 bases, with 10 bases spanning the gap.

The rearrangement links TRBV5-1 to TRBJ2-2, with no clear D. V was shortened by 4 bases and J by 7 bases, with 11 bases between the two germline ends. The CDR3 loop spans 13 amino acids. Germline lookup yields CDR1 SGHRS and CDR2 YFSETQ. Here the CDR3 DNA reads TGCGCCAGCAGCGCCCGGCCAGGCGGGGAGCTGTTTTTT. Protein product: CASSARPGGELFF.

This clone was seen a single time. V and J are TRBV12-3 or TRBV12-4 and TRBJ1-1; possibly TRBD1 for D (6 bases). With 6 bases removed from V and 7 bases from J, the gap between germline ends came to 9 bases. The CDR3 has 11 residues. The CDR3 spells CASREGGEAFF. CDR3 DNA sequence: TGTGCCAGCAGAGAAGGGGGTGAAGCTTTCTTT.

The chain carries TRBV6-5 and TRBJ1-4; 7 bases map to TRBD1. V was pared by 6 bases and J by 7 bases, with 11 bases of the junction left unmatched. The germline V gene encodes CDR1 MNHEY and CDR2 SVGAGI. The CDR3 extends over 15 amino acids. The CDR3 DNA is TGTGCCAGCAGCTTTCAGACAGGGAGGAGTGAAAAACTGTTTTTT. It yields the protein CASSFQTGRSEKLFF.

V and J are TRBV6-5 and TRBJ1-5; possible D gene TRBD1, 6 bases. V was shortened by 6 bases and J by 0 bases, with 12 bases between the two germline ends. There are 15 residues in the CDR3. The germline V gene encodes CDR1 MNHEY and CDR2 SVGAGI. Here the CDR3 reads CASRSRGNSNQPQHF. DNA for the CDR3: TGTGCCAGCAGATCGAGGGGGAATAGCAATCAGCCCCAGCATTTT.

This clone was picked up a small number of times. V usage is TRBV10-3 and J usage is TRBJ1-2; D is possibly TRBD1 (6 bases). CDR3 length equals 15 residues. Germline CDR1 ENHRY, CDR2 SYGVKD. Trimming removed 4 bases at V and 2 bases at J, with 14 bases between. CDR3 DNA sequence: TGTGCCATCAGTGCCGGGGACACGCCGAACTATGGCTACACCTTC. Its translation is CAISAGDTPNYGYTF.

The chain has TRBV5-1 and TRBJ2-3, with D possibly TRBD2 on 5 matching bases. Per germline, CDR1 SGHRS and CDR2 YFSETQ. The V end lost 4 bases, the J end lost 6 bases, and 15 bases lay between the germline ends. The CDR3 sequence is 14 residues long. CDR3 nucleotide sequence: TGCGCCAGCAGCCAAGATGGACTGCAGGATACGCAGTATTTT. Its protein is CASSQDGLQDTQYF.

This clone was detected a few times. V is TRBV21-1 and J is TRBJ1-1; the D call of TRBD1 is as the table states it, not checked on the DNA. TRBV21-1 is tagged as a pseudogene. This CDR3 has 13 residues. This CDR3 reads CASSSQGNTEAFF. CDR3 in DNA: TGTGCCAGCAGCAGCCAGGGGAACACTGAAGCTTTCTTT.

The rearrangement joins TRBV18 to TRBJ2-1, with D tentatively TRBD1 (6 bases). This CDR3 has 14 amino acids. V lost 6 bases and J lost 5, with 14 bases in between. CDR1 KGHSH and CDR2 LQKENI come from the germline V gene. The DNA of the CDR3 is TGTGCCAGCTCCCGCAACAGGGTAGACAATGAGCAGTTCTTC. It translates to CASSRNRVDNEQFF.

This rearrangement joins TRBV18 to TRBJ1-3, with D tentatively TRBD1 (5 bases). Germline values: CDR1 KGHSH, CDR2 LQKENI. The V end was cut by 2 bases, the J end by 0 bases, with 8 bases between. This CDR3 spans 15 amino acids. DNA of the CDR3: TGTGCCAGCTCACCAGTCGGGGGCTCTGGAAACACCATATATTTT. Translating gives CASSPVGGSGNTIYF.

V and J are TRBV11-2 and TRBJ1-2, with D unresolved. V dropped 8 bases and J dropped 3 bases, with 16 bases sitting between them. CDR1 SGHAT and CDR2 FQNNGV come from the germline V gene. The CDR3 is 14 residues long. Written as DNA, the CDR3 is TGTGCCAGCGCCCGAGGGTCCAGCTACTATGGCTACACCTTC. Amino acid sequence: CASARGSSYYGYTF.

V usage is TRBV7-9 and J usage is TRBJ1-3; possibly TRBD1 for D (5 bases). In germline, CDR1 is SEHNR, CDR2 FQNEAQ (reference sequence). The V gene lost 7 bases and the J gene lost 0 bases, with 19 bases spanning the gap. The CDR3 covers 17 residues. The CDR3 loop reads CASTDLAGRRSGNTIYF. CDR3 DNA: TGTGCCAGCACGGATTTAGCGGGACGGCGCTCTGGAAACACCATATATTTT.